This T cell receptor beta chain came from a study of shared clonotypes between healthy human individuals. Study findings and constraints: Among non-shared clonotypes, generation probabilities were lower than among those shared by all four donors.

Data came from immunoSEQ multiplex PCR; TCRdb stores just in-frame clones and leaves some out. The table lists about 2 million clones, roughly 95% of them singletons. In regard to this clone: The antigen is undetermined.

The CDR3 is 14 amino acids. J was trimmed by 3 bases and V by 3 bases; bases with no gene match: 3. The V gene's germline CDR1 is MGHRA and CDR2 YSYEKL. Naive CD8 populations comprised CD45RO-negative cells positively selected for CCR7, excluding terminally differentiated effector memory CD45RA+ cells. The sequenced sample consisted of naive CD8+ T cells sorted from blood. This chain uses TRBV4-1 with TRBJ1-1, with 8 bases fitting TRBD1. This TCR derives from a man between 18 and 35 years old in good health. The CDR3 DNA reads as TGCGCCAGCAGCCATGACAGGGGCTACACTGAAGCTTTCTTT. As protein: CASSHDRGYTEAFF.